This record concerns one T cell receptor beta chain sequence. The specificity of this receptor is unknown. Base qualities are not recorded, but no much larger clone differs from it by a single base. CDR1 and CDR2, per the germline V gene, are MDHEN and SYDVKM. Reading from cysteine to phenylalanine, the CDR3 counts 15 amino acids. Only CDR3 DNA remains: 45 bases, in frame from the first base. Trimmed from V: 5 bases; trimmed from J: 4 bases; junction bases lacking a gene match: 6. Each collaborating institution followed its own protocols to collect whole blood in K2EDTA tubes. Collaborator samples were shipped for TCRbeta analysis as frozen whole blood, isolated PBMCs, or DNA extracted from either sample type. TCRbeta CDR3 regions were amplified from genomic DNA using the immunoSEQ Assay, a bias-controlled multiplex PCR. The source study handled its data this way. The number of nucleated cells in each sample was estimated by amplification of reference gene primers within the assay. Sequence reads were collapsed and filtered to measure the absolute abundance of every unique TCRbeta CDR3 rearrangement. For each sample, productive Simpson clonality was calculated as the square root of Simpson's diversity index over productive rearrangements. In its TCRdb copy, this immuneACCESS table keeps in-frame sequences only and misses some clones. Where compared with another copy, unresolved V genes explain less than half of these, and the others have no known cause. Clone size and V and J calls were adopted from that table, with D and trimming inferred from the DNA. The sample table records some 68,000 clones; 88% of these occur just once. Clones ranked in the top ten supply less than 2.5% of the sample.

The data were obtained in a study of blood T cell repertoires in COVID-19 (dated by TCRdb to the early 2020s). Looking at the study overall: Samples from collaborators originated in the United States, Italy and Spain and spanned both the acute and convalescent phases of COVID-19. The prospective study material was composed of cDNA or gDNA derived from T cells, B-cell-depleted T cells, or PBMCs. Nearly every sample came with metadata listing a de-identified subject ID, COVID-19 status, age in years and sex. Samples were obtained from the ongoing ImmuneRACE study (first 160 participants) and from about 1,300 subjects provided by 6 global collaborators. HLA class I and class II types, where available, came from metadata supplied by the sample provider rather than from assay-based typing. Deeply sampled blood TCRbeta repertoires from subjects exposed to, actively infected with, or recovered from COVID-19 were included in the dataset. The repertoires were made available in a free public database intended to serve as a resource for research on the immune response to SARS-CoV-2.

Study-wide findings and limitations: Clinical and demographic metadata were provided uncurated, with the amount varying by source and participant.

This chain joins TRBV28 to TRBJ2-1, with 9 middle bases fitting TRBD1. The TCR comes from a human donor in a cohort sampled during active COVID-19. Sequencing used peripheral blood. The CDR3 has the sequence CASSTIGTGYNEQFF. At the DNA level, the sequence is TGTGCCAGCAGTACAATAGGGACAGGGTACAATGAGCAGTTCTTC.